This T cell receptor (beta chain) was recovered during a study of cytomegalovirus exposure and HLA in healthy donors. Germline V gives CDR1 SGHDT, CDR2 YYEEEE. This CDR3 is 16 amino acids long. PCR primers comprised 60 Vbeta and 13 Jbeta primers. Profiling relied on immunoSEQ multiplex PCR, and the TCRdb table lists in-frame clones only, not all of them. The sample has 30,000 to 40,000 clones; about 72% are singletons. Concerning this clone: Its specificity is not known. Sequence at one end of the junction differs from germline and may be a read error.

Sampled while nominally healthy, donors likely had unrecorded immune exposures. Study results and limitations: In a later analysis, specific HLA alleles were associated with approximately 16,000 TCR beta sequences at a 0.05 false discovery rate.

This chain links TRBV5-6 with TRBJ2-1; TRBD2 agrees at 10 bases. Sequencing was done on a sample of PBMCs. The sequence was collected from a young woman in good health and CMV-seropositive. The CDR3 DNA is TGTGCCCGCAGCACCGGACTAGCGGAACGTTACAATGAGCAGTTCTTC. It yields the protein CARSTGLAERYNEQFF.